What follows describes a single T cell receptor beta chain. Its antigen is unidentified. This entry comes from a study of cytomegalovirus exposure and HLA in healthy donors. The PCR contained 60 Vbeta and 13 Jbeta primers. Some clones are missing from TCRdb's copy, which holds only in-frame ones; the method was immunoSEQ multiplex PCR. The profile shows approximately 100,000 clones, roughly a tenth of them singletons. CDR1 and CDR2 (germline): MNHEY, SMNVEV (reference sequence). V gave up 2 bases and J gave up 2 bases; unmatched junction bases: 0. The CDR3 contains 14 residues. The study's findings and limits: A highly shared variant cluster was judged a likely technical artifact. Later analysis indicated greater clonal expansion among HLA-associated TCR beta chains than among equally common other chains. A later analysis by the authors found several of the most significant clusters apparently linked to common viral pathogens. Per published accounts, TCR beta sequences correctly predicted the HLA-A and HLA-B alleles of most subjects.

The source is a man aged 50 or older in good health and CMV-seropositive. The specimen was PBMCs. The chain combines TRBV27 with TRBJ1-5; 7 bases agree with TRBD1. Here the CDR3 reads CASSLGTGNQPQHF. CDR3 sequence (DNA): TGTGCCAGCAGTTTAGGGACAGGCAATCAGCCCCAGCATTTT.